Included here is one TCR beta chain sequence, with context. Its antigen is still unknown. Two oligonucleotides, mixed equimolar, formed the beta constant-region primer covering TRBC1 and TRBC2. Ligated cDNA was amplified by four rounds of PCR with nested alpha and beta constant-region primers and SP2. TCRdb re-derived calls from the UMI-ligation and nested PCR reads in MiXCR, one entry per CDR3 protein. The sample has roughly 150,000 distinct CDR3 sequences; roughly 23% are singletons. Looked up from germline, CDR1 is MNHNY and CDR2 is SVGAGI (reference sequence). The V gene end was trimmed by 8 bases and the J gene end by 0 bases; junction bases not matched to a gene: 13. This CDR3 is built from 17 residues. After the first PCR, alpha and beta chain libraries were processed separately. Cells stained for CD3, CD4, CD8, CD45RA and CD27 were sorted into four subsets. The entry originates in a study of naive and memory T cell subsets.

General study findings and limits: Possibly reflecting memory cells re-expressing CD45RA, a few larger clonotypes occurred in naive repertoires, especially CD8.

The sequenced sample was naive CD4+ T cells from blood. This sequence originates from a human donor in good health. The chain links TRBV6-6 to TRBJ1-2; 9 nucleotides align to TRBD1. CDR3 in amino acids: CASLAPGQGSSNYGYTF. The DNA of the CDR3 is TGTGCCAGCCTAGCACCGGGACAGGGTTCGTCTAACTATGGCTACACCTTC.